The clone carrying this TCR beta chain was detected a few times. J lost 1 base, V lost 1 base, and 3 bases had no gene match. Per germline, CDR1 LGHNA and CDR2 YSLEER. This CDR3 spans 15 amino acids. The entry originates in a study of blood T cell repertoires in COVID-19. Assay: immunoSEQ multiplex PCR; the TCRdb copy retains only in-frame clones and omits some. The sample lists about 260,000 clones; around 90% were seen once. The sequence was obtained from a human donor in a cohort sampled during active COVID-19. What was sequenced was peripheral blood. The gene calls are TRBV4-3 and TRBJ1-1; 7 bases are shared with TRBD1. DNA for the CDR3: TGCGCCAGCAGCCAAGCCGGGACAGCGAACACTGAAGCTTTCTTT. Protein: CASSQAGTANTEAFF.